A selection of T cell receptor beta chains follows, all from one sample in a study of beta chain features in type 1 diabetes. This table comes from immunoSEQ multiplex PCR, and its TCRdb copy is limited to in-frame clones, with some not included. Here the sample spans 150,000 or so clones, about 9.8% being singletons. Sequences were obtained from central memory CD4+ T cells from blood. These receptor sequences come from a woman younger than 30 in good health. The CDR3 runs from the conserved cysteine through the conserved F or W. Fields, in order: J gene, D gene, V gene, clone size, CDR3 DNA, CDR3 protein. The D gene is left open where the match is weak. Expanded clones are given a class, and other clones once, few, many or no size at all.

TRBJ2-7 | . | TRBV5-1 | . | TGCGCCAGCAGCAAAGACAGTACCTACGAGCAGTACTTC | CASSKDSTYEQYF
TRBJ2-7 | . | TRBV7-3 | . | TGTGCCAGCAGCCCAACCGCGGAACAGGGTTACGAGCAGTACTTC | CASSPTAEQGYEQYF
TRBJ2-1 | TRBD2 | TRBV7-9 | few | TGTGCCAGCAGGAGACTAGCGGGGGACAATGAGCAGTTCTTC | CASRRLAGDNEQFF
TRBJ2-5 | TRBD2 | TRBV9 | . | TGTGCCAGCAGCTTCGAGGGTGAGCGGGGGAGCGGGACCCAGTACTTC | CASSFEGERGSGTQYF
TRBJ1-1 | . | TRBV6-6 | . | TGTGCCAGCAGCCTTCCGGGAGAAGGAGCTTTCTTT | CASSLPGEGAFF
TRBJ1-4 | . | TRBV7-9 | few | TGTGCCAGCAGCTTGGGTCAGAGGAGTGAAAAACTGTTTTTT | CASSLGQRSEKLFF
TRBJ2-7 | TRBD1 | TRBV5-1 | . | TGCGCCAGCAGCTTGGCCCCGCCGGGACAGGGGGCCTACGAGCAGTACTTC | CASSLAPPGQGAYEQYF
TRBJ1-2 | TRBD1 | TRBV29-1 | few | TGCAGCGTCGGACAGGGGGTGAATGGCTACACCTTC | CSVGQGVNGYTF
TRBJ2-5 | . | TRBV5-1 | . | TGCGCCAGCAGGACGGTACCGGGGGGCGAGACCCAGTACTTC | CASRTVPGGETQYF
TRBJ2-7 | TRBD1 | TRBV10-3 | few | TGTGCCATCAGCGGGACAGGGGGCTCCTACGAGCAGTACTTC | CAISGTGGSYEQYF
TRBJ2-7 | TRBD2 | TRBV2 | few | TGTGCCAGCACACAGCGGGGGACTCTTTACGAGCAGTACTTC | CASTQRGTLYEQYF
TRBJ1-1 | TRBD1 | TRBV27 | . | TGTGCCAGCAGTCCACAGGGGCCCTACACTGAAGCTTTCTTT | CASSPQGPYTEAFF
TRBJ2-3 | . | TRBV5-1 | . | TGCGCCAGCAGCCCCGACGGGGATACGCAGTATTTT | CASSPDGDTQYF
TRBJ2-7 | . | TRBV7-2 | few | TGTGCCAGCAGCTTAGATTCACAGGTTGCACGCGAGCAGTACTTC | CASSLDSQVAREQYF
TRBJ2-7 | TRBD1 | TRBV30 | few | TGTGCCTGGAGCGCCCCGGGACAGGGTGTCCACGAGCAGTACTTC | CAWSAPGQGVHEQYF
TRBJ2-6 | TRBD2 | TRBV9 | few | TGTGCCAGCAGCGTAGGGCGAGGGGGGGGACTAGCTGCCGGGGCCAACGTCCTGACTTTC | CASSVGRGGGLAAGANVLTF
TRBJ1-2 | TRBD1 | TRBV25-1 | few | TGTGCCAGCAGTGACACAGGGGACTATGGCTACACCTTC | CASSDTGDYGYTF
TRBJ1-6 | . | TRBV18 | few | TGTGCCAGCTCACCACCGGGGCAGGGCGAATCACCCCTCCACTTT | CASSPPGQGESPLHF
TRBJ2-1 | . | TRBV19 | . | TGTGCCAGTACCAGCGGCCGGGAGAGATCCTACAATGAGCAGTTCTTC | CASTSGRERSYNEQFF
TRBJ2-5 | . | TRBV19 | . | TGTGCCAGTAGTAGGACAGTGGATCAAGAGACCCAGTACTTC | CASSRTVDQETQYF
TRBJ2-6 | . | TRBV27 | . | TGTGCCAGCAGTTTATGGGGCGCTGGGGCCAACGTCCTGACTTTC | CASSLWGAGANVLTF
TRBJ1-5 | . | TRBV5-1 | . | TGCGCCAGCAGCTTGGTTCCCAGGGCGCAGCCCCAGCATTTT | CASSLVPRAQPQHF
TRBJ1-5 | TRBD1 | TRBV11-3 | . | TGTGCCAGCAGCCCGACAGGGAACCAGCCCCAGCATTTT | CASSPTGNQPQHF
TRBJ2-1 | . | TRBV4-2 | . | TGTGCCAGCAGCCAAGATAGGGGTTACAATGAGCAGTTCTTC | CASSQDRGYNEQFF
TRBJ1-1 | . | TRBV5-6 | . | TGTGCCAGCAGCTTGGCGGGCCGGGGAGCTTTCTTT | CASSLAGRGAFF
TRBJ2-4 | TRBD1 | TRBV7-2 | many | TGTGCCAGCAGCTTAGCGCAGGGACAGGGGGTCAAAAACATTCAGTACTTC | CASSLAQGQGVKNIQYF